This TCR beta chain was recorded in a study of cytomegalovirus exposure and HLA in healthy donors. Whole-study context: The 110 million or so unique TCR beta sequences, from roughly 180 million T cells, were found by an earlier analysis.

Germline CDR1 and CDR2: SGHTA and FQGNSA. The CDR3 loop spans 15 amino acids. The junction had 3 bases not matched to a gene; V was cut back by 2 bases and J by 2 bases. This clone was seen only a few times. Its antigen is currently unknown. Study results and caveats: High sensitivity and specificity were reportedly achieved when the classifier diagnosed cytomegalovirus status.

PCR employed 60 Vbeta and 13 Jbeta primers. Clones were read by immunoSEQ multiplex PCR, and TCRdb kept only the in-frame ones, dropping some. This table has under 200,000 clones, around 83% appearing once. V gene TRBV7-2 combines with J gene TRBJ2-7; 10 bases are a match to TRBD1. The TCR comes from a man aged 40-50 years in good health and CMV-seropositive. Sample: PBMCs. The CDR3 loop reads CASSLLGQGAYEQYF. CDR3 sequence (DNA): TGTGCCAGCAGCTTATTAGGACAGGGGGCCTACGAGCAGTACTTC.